This TCR beta chain was sequenced during a study of blood T cell repertoires in COVID-19. Across the study: Samples taken during acute and convalescent COVID-19 were collected in the United States, Italy and Spain. The analysed material was cDNA or gDNA that came from T cells, B-cell-depleted T cells, or PBMCs.

The CDR3 loop spans 17 amino acids. The germline CDR1 and CDR2 sequences are SGHVS and FNYEAQ. Losses at the gene ends were 1 base for V and 8 bases for J; bases not matched to a gene: 11. The method was immunoSEQ multiplex PCR; TCRdb's version includes in-frame clones alone and lacks a portion of them. In the table there are just under 9,000 clones, around nine tenths of which are singletons. The gene calls are TRBV7-6 and TRBJ2-1; 10 nucleotides align to TRBD2. Sequencing used peripheral blood. The clonotype was recovered from a human donor with active COVID-19. The donor label of this sample is uncertain. For the CDR3, the DNA is TGTGCCAGCAGCTTAGTGGAGCCAGCGGGAGGGCCCCATGAGCAGTTCTTC. Translating it yields CASSLVEPAGGPHEQFF.